A single sample is the source of the 19 T cell receptor beta chains below, sequenced in a study of blood T cell repertoires in COVID-19. Clones were sequenced by immunoSEQ multiplex PCR, and TCRdb holds only the in-frame ones, with some missing. There are 140,000 or so clones in the sample; about 80% occur only once, and 8% lies in the top ten. The sample consisted of peripheral blood. The receptors were sampled from a human donor in a cohort sampled during active COVID-19.

V and J are TRBV2 and TRBJ1-1, with D possibly being TRBD1 (6 bases). Germline V gives CDR1 SNHLY, CDR2 FYNNEI. The CDR3 has 13 amino acids. V dropped 4 bases and J dropped 1 base, with 7 bases sitting between them. Here the CDR3 reads CASSGQENTEAFF. CDR3 in DNA: TGTGCCAGCAGTGGACAGGAGAACACTGAAGCTTTCTTT.

This clone is a singleton in its sample. The V gene is TRBV18, the J gene TRBJ1-4; 8 positions match TRBD1. Unmatched junction bases numbered 2, after V lost 3 bases and J lost 2 bases. The CDR3 is 15 amino acids. Germline values: CDR1 KGHSH, CDR2 LQKENI. The CDR3 DNA follows: TGTGCCAGCTCACCCCAGGGGGCGACTAATGAAAAACTGTTTTTT. Protein sequence: CASSPQGATNEKLFF.

This chain joins TRBV9 and TRBJ1-3; D is uncertain. The CDR3 extends over 13 amino acids. Germline CDR1 and CDR2: SGDLS and YYNGEE. Trimming cost V 2 bases and J 4 bases, with 7 bases left between them. DNA of the CDR3: TGTGCCAGCAGCGTCGGGAACGGAAACACCATATATTTT. This encodes CASSVGNGNTIYF.

The chain joins TRBV3-1 (or the pseudogene TRBV3-2) to TRBJ1-2; D uncertain. CDR1 is LGHDT and CDR2 is YNNKEL in the germline V gene (reference sequence). V lost 5 bases to trimming and J lost 7 bases, with 11 bases between them. This CDR3 region has 12 residues. The CDR3 spells CASSIARGGYTF. The CDR3 coding sequence is TGTGCCAGCAGCATAGCAAGAGGTGGCTACACCTTC.

CDR3 bases: TGTGCCAGCAGTTACGAGGAGACCCAGTACTTC. Its translation: CASSYEETQYF. The gene calls are TRBV6-2 or TRBV6-3 and TRBJ2-5; D uncertain. This CDR3 contains 11 residues. Per the germline V gene, CDR1 is MNHEY and CDR2 is SVGEGT. The V and J ends lost 2 bases and 5 bases respectively, with 3 bases between them.

The chain's CDR3 is CASRESDSTIYF. CDR3 nucleotide sequence: TGTGCCAGTAGAGAGTCCGATAGCACCATATATTTT. V is TRBV19 and J is TRBJ1-3; D is ambiguous. Germline V gene lookup returns CDR1 LNHDA and CDR2 SQIVND (reference sequence). The CDR3 is 12 amino acids. Trimming took 6 bases from V and 9 from J, leaving 12 bases between them. Combining the CDR3 with reference TRBV19 and TRBJ1-3 gives the whole variable domain DGGITQSPKYLFRKEGQNVTLSCEQNLNHDAMYWYRQDPGQGLRLIYYSQIVNDFQKGDIAEGYSVSREKKESFPLTVTSAQKNPTAFYLCASRESDSTIYFGEGSWLTVV.

DNA for the CDR3: TGTGCCAGTAGTCGATCTATCCTAGCGGGGGACACAGATACGCAGTATTTT. It yields the protein CASSRSILAGDTDTQYF. The chain recombines TRBV19 with TRBJ2-3; 10 bases are a match to TRBD2. V shed 5 bases, J shed 2 bases, and the junction held 10 bases outside the gene matches. This CDR3 spans 17 amino acids. Per germline, CDR1 LNHDA and CDR2 SQIVND (reference sequence).

This clone was seen once. The chain couples TRBV7-3 to TRBJ1-1; D uncertain. V lost 1 base, J lost 4 bases, and 10 bases lay in between. This CDR3 region has 14 residues. Germline V gives CDR1 SGHTA, CDR2 FQGTGA. The chain's CDR3 is CASSLNGYSTEAFF. Written as DNA, the CDR3 is TGTGCCAGCAGCTTAAACGGGTATAGCACTGAAGCTTTCTTT.

This clone was observed once. The chain joins TRBV28 to TRBJ1-2, with TRBD1 as a possible D gene (6 bases). Germline V gene sequence: CDR1 MDHEN, CDR2 SYDVKM. Deletions cut 7 bases from V and 8 bases from J, with 20 bases between. The CDR3 contains 14 residues. This chain's CDR3 is CASTQDMGASGYTF. DNA of the CDR3: TGTGCCAGCACTCAGGACATGGGGGCTAGCGGCTACACCTTC.

The rearrangement links TRBV6-5 to TRBJ1-2, with 10 bases matching TRBD1. V was pared by 7 bases and J by 8 bases, with 10 bases of the junction left unmatched. Germline CDR1 reads MNHEY; CDR2 reads SVGAGI. The CDR3 extends over 14 amino acids. The DNA of the CDR3 is TGTGCCAGCACCCAAAGGGGACAGGGGCCCGGCTACACCTTC. It is translated as CASTQRGQGPGYTF.

The chain combines TRBV11-2 with TRBJ2-3; the D gene is possibly TRBD1 (6 bases). Between the trimmed V and J ends, which lost 1 base and 5 bases, there was a span of 10 bases. Germline loops: CDR1 SGHAT, CDR2 FQNNGV. This CDR3 is 14 amino acids long. CDR3 sequence (DNA): TGTGCCAGCAGCTTAGGGGGGCCGGTAGATACGCAGTATTTT. It is translated as CASSLGGPVDTQYF. Full variable domain (remainder filled in from reference TRBV11-2 and TRBJ2-3): EAGVAQSPRYKIIEKRQSVAFWCNPISGHATLYWYQQILGQGPKLLIQFQNNGVVDDSQLPKDRFSAERLKGVDSTLKIQPAKLEDSAVYLCASSLGGPVDTQYFGPGTRLTVL.

The chain couples TRBV10-3 to TRBJ1-1; TRBD1 might be the D (6 bases). V lost 7 bases, J lost 3 bases, and 12 bases lay in between. The CDR3 totals 13 residues. Per germline, CDR1 ENHRY and CDR2 SYGVKD. The CDR3 bases are TGTGCCATCACTCGGGACATGGACACTGAAGCTTTCTTT. It is translated as CAITRDMDTEAFF.

The chain combines TRBV7-9 with TRBJ2-7, with D maybe TRBD1 (5 bases). Germline V gene lookup returns CDR1 SEHNR and CDR2 FQNEAQ (reference sequence). V lost 5 bases and J 6 bases, leaving 14 bases between the germline ends. The CDR3 runs to 13 residues. CDR3 amino acids: CASSKTPGSEQYF. For the CDR3, the DNA is TGTGCCAGCAGCAAAACTCCAGGGTCCGAGCAGTACTTC.

The V and J genes are TRBV2 and TRBJ1-5; no firm D call. Germline V gene data show CDR1 as SNHLY and CDR2 as FYNNEI. The V gene lost 8 bases and the J gene lost 0 bases, with 20 bases spanning the gap. The CDR3 covers 17 residues. DNA of the CDR3: TGTGCCAGCGCTCGCCTTGCGGACTTCTATAGCAATCAGCCCCAGCATTTT. This codes for CASARLADFYSNQPQHF. Supplemented by reference TRBV2 and TRBJ1-5, the full variable domain reads EPEVTQTPSHQVTQMGQEVILRCVPISNHLYFYWYRQILGQKVEFLVSFYNNEISEKSEIFDDQFSVERPDGSNFTLKIRSTKLEDSAMYFCASARLADFYSNQPQHFGDGTRLSIL.

This chain connects TRBV19 to TRBJ1-1; no clear D. This CDR3 spans 14 amino acids. V lost 1 base and J lost 2, with 8 bases in between. Germline CDR1 and CDR2: LNHDA and SQIVND (reference sequence). CDR3: CASSIGLGNTEAFF. CDR3 DNA sequence: TGTGCCAGTAGTATAGGTCTCGGTAACACTGAAGCTTTCTTT.

The CDR3 sequence is CASKPELRGDYEQYF. The CDR3 region has the DNA TGTGCCAGCAAACCCGAGTTACGGGGGGACTACGAGCAGTACTTC. V usage is TRBV6-5 and J usage is TRBJ2-7; 7 nucleotides agree with TRBD2. Trimming removed 7 bases from V and 3 bases from J; junction bases left unmatched: 12. This CDR3 spans 15 amino acids. Per germline, CDR1 MNHEY and CDR2 SVGAGI.

This clone was seen only a few times. V gene TRBV14 combines with J gene TRBJ1-1; D is uncertain. The CDR3 totals 14 residues. V dropped 0 bases and J dropped 2 bases, with 7 bases sitting between them. CDR1 is SGHDN, CDR2 FVKESK, per germline. The CDR3 region is CASSQEWANTEAFF. As DNA, the CDR3 is TGTGCCAGCAGCCAAGAATGGGCTAACACTGAAGCTTTCTTT.

The CDR3: CASSFNSYTEAFF. As DNA, the CDR3 is TGTGCCAGCAGCTTCAACAGCTACACTGAAGCTTTCTTT. The chain joins TRBV11-3 to TRBJ1-1; D is undetermined. Trimming removed 3 bases from V and 3 bases from J, with 8 bases in between. Germline V gene lookup returns CDR1 SGHNT and CDR2 YENEEA. This CDR3 region has 13 residues.

As to this clone: Other DNA sequences in this sample translate to the same CDR3. The genes are TRBV5-1 and TRBJ1-2; no definite D call. The germline V gene encodes CDR1 SGHRS and CDR2 YFSETQ. V lost 5 bases and J 6 bases, leaving 11 bases between the germline ends. CDR3 length equals 12 residues. CDR3 residues: CASSLTQDGYTF. As DNA, the CDR3 is TGCGCCAGCAGTCTCACGCAGGATGGCTACACCTTC.